The subject of this entry is one T cell receptor (beta chain). Its antigen remains undetermined. Nothing much larger sits one base from this clone, and base qualities are not available. Trimming takes 2 bases off V and 4 bases off J; junction bases not matched to a gene: 5. CDR1 and CDR2 (GTSNPN, SVGIG) derive from the germline V gene (reference sequence). From cysteine to phenylalanine, the CDR3 is 14 amino acids long. Kept here is only the CDR3 DNA, which spans 42 bases and is read in frame from base 1. This entry belongs to a study of Ad26.COV2.S vaccination and SARS-CoV-2 variants listed by TCRdb under 2021. Context from the whole study: Vaccine-arm donors came from COV1001, a multicentre, randomized, double-blind, placebo-controlled phase I-IIa trial of Ad26.COV2.S in healthy adults. Investigators did not know the trial group allocation while performing experiments and assessing outcomes. The specificity and breadth of SARS-CoV-2-reactive T cell receptors after Ad26.COV2.S vaccination were assessed by TCRbeta repertoire sequencing. Participants in the trial were split at random into five groups of five each, receiving low-dose or high-dose Ad26.COV2.S once or twice, or else placebo on both occasions. A total of around 32 samples were included in the TCR-sequenced set, comprising around 19 Ad26.COV2.S vaccine recipients, 5 placebo recipients and 8 SARS-CoV-2 convalescent individuals. Dosing of Ad26.COV2.S was intramuscular, at either 5x10^10 or 1x10^11 viral particles, delivered as one shot or as two shots spaced 56 days apart. Results the study describes overall, beyond this receptor: After vaccination, substantial breadth of spike-specific CD8+ and CD4+ T cell responses was reported. Vaccine and placebo recipients had comparable non-spike TCR breadth, which fits with the vaccine containing only spike. The study was not powered to compare responses between vaccine doses or regimens. Compared with placebo recipients, Ad26.COV2.S recipients showed higher spike-specific TCR breadth (P = 0.0014). It was noted by the authors that total T cell responses may have been underestimated by the TCR breadth and depth analyses.

This sample's treatment or condition label indicates: about 20 received Ad26.COV2.S at low or high dose, single or two shots; 5 received placebo; per-sample allocation not given. For vaccine and placebo recipients, the sequenced repertoires came from samples collected on day 63 after the first injection. Cohort 1b enrolled roughly 25 adults aged 18-55 years at a single site in Boston, USA, between 29 July and 7 August 2020. As a vaccine, Ad26.COV2.S was a replication-incompetent adenovirus type 26 vector that expressed a prefusion-stabilized SARS-CoV-2 spike protein derived from the original Wuhan strain. The immunoSEQ Assay was used to sequence TCRbeta CDR3 regions. After extraction, genomic DNA underwent amplification by bias-controlled multiplex PCR, followed by high-throughput sequencing. The study's processing was this. To quantify the absolute abundance of each unique TCRbeta CDR3 region, sequences were collapsed and filtered. T cell fraction was estimated by normalizing TCRbeta template counts to usable DNA, which was measured by amplifying reference genes present in all nucleated cells. Repertoire TCRs were annotated as SARS-CoV-2-specific by exact matching of V gene, CDR3 amino acid sequence and J gene to a known reactive TCR set. The reference SARS-CoV-2 TCR set was derived from MIRA and filtered for enrichment in COVID-19-positive ImmuneCODE repertoires, a step that removed public or cross-reactive TCRs. Using the MIRA antigens, annotated TCRs were further analysed by specific ORF or by position within an ORF. Breadth was defined as annotated unique rearrangements over total unique productive rearrangements; depth was the summed frequency of those rearrangements. Two-sided Wilcoxon rank-sum tests were used to compare TCR breadth between groups. TCRdb holds this immuneACCESS table with in-frame rearrangements only. Some clones are missing; in checked studies, unresolved V genes explain under half, and the rest has no known cause. The V and J calls and clone size were taken over from that table, and D and trimming were inferred from the DNA. The sample records 200,000 to 250,000 clones, roughly 90% of which are singletons. Of the sample, around 11% is held by the ten largest clones.

This TCR was recovered from a person between 18 and 65 years old who received the Ad26.COV2.S COVID-19 vaccine or a placebo. The specimen comprised peripheral blood, sampled in a trial of Ad26.COV2.S vaccine versus placebo. Recombination connected TRBV30 to TRBJ2-1; the central 7 bases match TRBD2. CDR3 protein: CAWSMASGYNEQFF. The DNA sequence is given as TGTGCCTGGAGTATGGCTAGCGGATACAATGAGCAGTTCTTC. Extended through the reference TRBV30 and TRBJ2-1 proteins, this CDR3 yields the full variable domain: SQTIHQWPATLVQPVGSPLSLECTVEGTSNPNLYWYRQAAGRGLQLLFYSVGIGQISSEVPQNLSASRPQDRQFILSSKKLLLSDSGFYLCAWSMASGYNEQFFGPGTRLTVL.